This entry lists 20 T cell receptor beta chains sequenced from one sample in a study of cytomegalovirus exposure and HLA in healthy donors (dated by TCRdb to about 2017). Library preparation employed the immunoSEQ multiplex PCR assay. For the multiplex PCR, a mixture combining 60 forward primers for TCR Vbeta segments and 13 reverse primers for TCR Jbeta segments was used. TCRdb obtained this table from immuneACCESS and retained in-frame rearrangements with V and J assigned. These tables miss some clones; where compared with another copy, unresolved V genes account for less than half of the shortfall, and the remainder is unexplained. Within this sample are under 200,000 clones, with approximately 78% of them counted one time only. The ten largest clonotypes hold about 1.7% of the sample. Sequenced material: PBMCs. These receptors all come from a young woman in good health and CMV-seronegative.

V and J are TRBV19 and TRBJ1-3; 12 bases line up with TRBD1. The CDR3 is 15 amino acids. The ends lost 10 bases at V and 4 bases at J; junction bases unmatched: 8. Per germline, CDR1 LNHDA and CDR2 SQIVND (reference sequence). This CDR3 reads CATGGTGGAGNTIYF. CDR3 nucleotides: TGTGCCACCGGGGGGACAGGGGGCGCCGGAAACACCATATATTTT.

The V call is TRBV4-3, the J call TRBJ2-7, with TRBD2 as a possible D gene (6 bases). The CDR3 length is 16 residues. V lost 4 bases and J 6 bases, leaving 22 bases between the germline ends. Germline V gene sequence: CDR1 LGHNA, CDR2 YSLEER. CDR3 DNA: TGCGCCAGCAGCCCGGAAGCGGGCTCGCGGGAATCCGAGCAGTACTTC. As protein: CASSPEAGSRESEQYF.

This rearrangement joins TRBV10-3 to TRBJ2-7, with 7 bases that match TRBD1. Germline assignment: CDR1 ENHRY and CDR2 SYGVKD. CDR3 size: 12 residues. The junction had 2 bases not matched to a gene; V was cut back by 6 bases and J by 3 bases. CDR3 in amino acids: CAISAGGYEQYF. In nucleotides, the CDR3 is TGTGCCATCAGCGCAGGGGGCTACGAGCAGTACTTC.

The chain combines TRBV28 with TRBJ1-5, with 10 bases aligning to TRBD1. In germline, CDR1 is MDHEN, CDR2 SYDVKM. The CDR3 spans 16 residues. J lost 2 bases, V lost 4 bases, and 5 bases had no gene match. The CDR3 DNA follows: TGTGCCAGCAGTTCGGGACAGGGGCCAGGCAATCAGCCCCAGCATTTT. Amino acids: CASSSGQGPGNQPQHF.

This chain joins TRBV23-1 and TRBJ2-7, with D maybe TRBD1 (7 bases). TRBV23-1 counts as an open reading frame of uncertain function. V was shortened by 5 bases and J by 2 bases, with 16 bases between the two germline ends. The CDR3 is 15 residues long. The CDR3 protein is CASSAGGTATYEQYF. The CDR3 DNA reads TGCGCCAGCAGTGCAGGAGGGACAGCCACCTACGAGCAGTACTTC.

This sequence joins TRBV27 and TRBJ2-7; 10 nucleotides line up with TRBD1. This CDR3 spans 15 amino acids. The germline V gene encodes CDR1 MNHEY and CDR2 SMNVEV (reference sequence). Trimming took 6 bases from V and 1 from J; bases not matched to a gene: 6. Written as DNA, the CDR3 is TGTGCCAGCAGCTCTAGGACAGGGGGGTCCTACGAGCAGTACTTC. It yields the protein CASSSRTGGSYEQYF.

The chain carries TRBV7-6 and TRBJ1-2; D is unresolved. The V end lost 1 base, the J end lost 8 bases, and 17 bases lay between the germline ends. The germline gives CDR1 SGHVS, CDR2 FNYEAQ. The CDR3 has 15 amino acids. CDR3 loop: CASSLGRKDPRGYTF. In nucleotides, the CDR3 is TGTGCCAGCAGCTTAGGGCGGAAGGATCCACGGGGCTACACCTTC.

The CDR3 DNA follows: TGTGCCAGCAGCCGGCACGAGGGCACTGAAGCTTTCTTT. It encodes CASSRHEGTEAFF. V and J are TRBV6-5 and TRBJ1-1, with unresolved D. Trimming removed 6 bases at V and 4 bases at J, with 12 bases between. Looked up from germline, CDR1 is MNHEY and CDR2 is SVGAGI. The CDR3 is 13 amino acids.

This chain joins TRBV7-2 and TRBJ2-3; TRBD2 agrees at 9 bases. There are 15 residues in the CDR3. V gave up 5 bases and J gave up 9 bases; unmatched junction bases: 12. Germline V gives CDR1 SGHTA, CDR2 FQGNSA. The CDR3 DNA reads as TGTGCCAGCAGCCCCACTAGCGGGTCCTTTGGGACGCAGTATTTT. It specifies CASSPTSGSFGTQYF.

The genes are TRBV6-1 and TRBJ2-5, with D tentatively TRBD1 (6 bases). Trimming left V 2 bases short and J 2 bases short, with 15 bases between. In germline, CDR1 is MNHNS, CDR2 SASEGT. The CDR3 extends over 16 amino acids. This chain's CDR3 is CASSELGGRGQETQYF. The CDR3 DNA reads TGTGCCAGCAGTGAACTGGGTGGCAGGGGACAAGAGACCCAGTACTTC.

The chain has TRBV19 and TRBJ2-1, with 9 bases matching TRBD2. The CDR3 loop spans 15 amino acids. With 2 bases clipped from V and 9 bases from J, the junction kept 8 bases outside the gene matches. Germline-derived CDR1 and CDR2 are LNHDA and SQIVND (reference sequence). CDR3 amino acids: CASSIRGSGSREQFF. The CDR3 region has the DNA TGTGCCAGTAGTATAAGGGGTAGCGGGAGTCGTGAGCAGTTCTTC.

The chain carries TRBV18 and TRBJ2-7; 12 nucleotides line up with TRBD1. The CDR3 is 15 residues long. CDR1 is KGHSH, CDR2 LQKENI, per germline. After removal of 3 bases from V and 7 bases from J, the junction contained 7 bases not matched to a gene. The DNA for the CDR3 is TGTGCCAGCTCACCGTCGGGACAGGGGGCGATGGAGCAGTACGTC. Protein: CASSPSGQGAMEQYV.

This sequence joins TRBV6-5 and TRBJ2-7; D may be TRBD1 (5 bases). The V end was cut by 7 bases, the J end by 9 bases, with 19 bases between. Germline CDR1 and CDR2: MNHEY and SVGAGI. The CDR3 loop spans 13 amino acids. In DNA, the CDR3 is TGTGCCAGCATTGGGGCGGAAGAGCAAGGGCAGTACTTC. It yields the protein CASIGAEEQGQYF.

The gene calls are TRBV2 and TRBJ1-5; no firm D call. Germline V gives CDR1 SNHLY, CDR2 FYNNEI. V was trimmed by 0 bases and J by 3 bases, leaving 12 bases between them. This CDR3 has 16 residues. The CDR3 nucleotides are TGTGCCAGCAGTGAAGCAGAGGCGGCCCACAATCAGCCCCAGCATTTT. It yields the protein CASSEAEAAHNQPQHF.

Worth noting for this clone: One end of the junction fails to match germline, which may point to a read error. The same CDR3 also results from other DNA sequences found in this sample. The V call is TRBV15, the J call TRBJ2-4; 11 bases agree with TRBD2. The CDR3 length is 19 residues. CDR1 LNHNV and CDR2 YYDKDF come from the germline V gene (reference sequence). This chain's CDR3 is CATSLPPGLAVIAKNIQYF. CDR3 in DNA: TGTGCCACCAGCCTGCCGCCGGGACTAGCGGTCATAGCCAAAAATATTCAGTACTTC.

CDR3 coding DNA: TGTGCCAGCAGCCCGAACAGGGCTGAGGGCTACACCTTC. It translates to CASSPNRAEGYTF. V and J are TRBV9 and TRBJ1-2, with D possibly TRBD1 on 6 matching bases. V lost 4 bases and J 8 bases, leaving 15 bases between the germline ends. The CDR3 has 13 residues. CDR1 and CDR2 from the germline V gene are SGDLS and YYNGEE.

The rearrangement links TRBV2 to TRBJ2-3, with TRBD2 as a possible D gene (7 bases). Germline CDR1 reads SNHLY; CDR2 reads FYNNEI. The ends were cut back, 0 bases at V and 6 bases at J, with 13 bases in the middle. This CDR3 region has 15 residues. The CDR3 sequence: CASSEALRGADTQYF. CDR3 coding DNA: TGTGCCAGCAGTGAAGCGCTTCGGGGGGCGGATACGCAGTATTTT.

The chain is built from TRBV7-9 and TRBJ2-5, with D perhaps matching TRBD2 (5 bases). Germline-derived CDR1 and CDR2 are SEHNR and FQNEAQ (reference sequence). Trimming removed 5 bases at V and 0 bases at J, with 16 bases between. The CDR3 sequence is 16 residues long. The CDR3 DNA is TGTGCCAGCAGCAAAATACCGGGAACATACCAAGAGACCCAGTACTTC. This codes for CASSKIPGTYQETQYF.

The chain employs TRBV7-2 and TRBJ1-1; 10 bases match TRBD1. The CDR3 covers 15 residues. Germline V gives CDR1 SGHTA, CDR2 FQGNSA. V lost 0 bases to trimming and J lost 5 bases; unmatched junction nucleotides: 3. The CDR3 loop reads CASSLAGQGGTEAFF. Here the CDR3 DNA reads TGTGCCAGCAGCTTAGCCGGACAGGGGGGAACTGAAGCTTTCTTT.

V is TRBV4-3 and J is TRBJ1-1, with 9 bases identical to TRBD1. Germline-derived CDR1 and CDR2 are LGHNA and YSLEER. V lost 1 base to trimming and J lost 4 bases; unmatched junction nucleotides: 10. The CDR3 runs to 17 residues. The chain's CDR3 is CASSQADRGRRGTEAFF. The CDR3 bases are TGCGCCAGCAGCCAAGCGGACAGGGGACGACGGGGCACTGAAGCTTTCTTT.